This is a list of T cell receptor beta chains from one sample in a study of cytomegalovirus exposure and HLA in healthy donors. Method: immunoSEQ multiplex PCR; TCRdb's copy keeps in-frame clones and lacks some. The sample holds over 150,000 clones, around 68% seen once. The specimen was PBMCs. The receptors were gathered from a man over 45 in good health and CMV-seronegative. Both conserved end residues are part of each CDR3. The order of the fields is clone size, V gene, J gene, D gene, CDR3 DNA, CDR3 protein. The D gene is left open where the match is weak. Clone size is shown for a subset of rows, as once, few, many or a class of expanded clone.

clone_size: once; v_call: TRBV19; j_call: TRBJ1-1; d_call: .; cdr3_nt: TGTGCCACCTTTCAGGGGCGGGGGGGGAACACTGAAGCTTTCTTT; cdr3_aa: CATFQGRGGNTEAFF
clone_size: .; v_call: TRBV25-1; j_call: TRBJ2-7; d_call: TRBD2; cdr3_nt: TGTGCCACCTCCGGCGAGCGGGAGAGCAACGAGCAGTACTTC; cdr3_aa: CATSGERESNEQYF
clone_size: .; v_call: TRBV6-6; j_call: TRBJ1-1; d_call: TRBD1; cdr3_nt: TGTGCCAGCCGGGACAGGGAAGACACTGAAGCTTTCTTT; cdr3_aa: CASRDREDTEAFF
clone_size: .; v_call: TRBV7-8; j_call: TRBJ1-5; d_call: .; cdr3_nt: TGTGCCAGCAGCTTAGCAGGGGCCCGACAGCCCCAGCATTTT; cdr3_aa: CASSLAGARQPQHF
clone_size: .; v_call: TRBV2; j_call: TRBJ1-2; d_call: TRBD1; cdr3_nt: TGTGCCAGCAGGGACGAAAGGGGACAGGTCGAGTATGGCTACACCTTC; cdr3_aa: CASRDERGQVEYGYTF
clone_size: .; v_call: TRBV28; j_call: TRBJ1-4; d_call: TRBD1; cdr3_nt: TGTGCCAGCAGTCCCACGACAGGGGGGGATGAAAAACTGTTTTTT; cdr3_aa: CASSPTTGGDEKLFF
clone_size: few; v_call: TRBV6-6; j_call: TRBJ1-2; d_call: .; cdr3_nt: TGTGCCACCAGGTCAAGCGGCTACACCTTC; cdr3_aa: CATRSSGYTF
clone_size: .; v_call: TRBV5-6; j_call: TRBJ1-1; d_call: TRBD1; cdr3_nt: TGTGCCAGCAGCTTGTGGGCAGGGGGAACTGAAGCTTTCTTT; cdr3_aa: CASSLWAGGTEAFF
clone_size: .; v_call: TRBV6-5; j_call: TRBJ2-1; d_call: TRBD2; cdr3_nt: TGTGCCAGCAGTTATGGGGGGGGCTCCTACAATGAGCAGTTCTTC; cdr3_aa: CASSYGGGSYNEQFF
clone_size: .; v_call: TRBV2; j_call: TRBJ2-2; d_call: TRBD2; cdr3_nt: TGTGCCAGCAGAGGGGGACTAGCGGGGGGTACCGGGGAGCTGTTTTTT; cdr3_aa: CASRGGLAGGTGELFF
clone_size: few; v_call: TRBV10-3; j_call: TRBJ2-2; d_call: TRBD2; cdr3_nt: TGTGCCATCAGTGAGTCTGGGGGGGGAAGATACGGGGAGCTGTTTTTT; cdr3_aa: CAISESGGGRYGELFF
clone_size: .; v_call: TRBV5-1; j_call: TRBJ2-3; d_call: .; cdr3_nt: TGCGCCAGCAGCACCCTCCCTCGCCCGGGGGGCAGAGATACGCAGTATTTT; cdr3_aa: CASSTLPRPGGRDTQYF
clone_size: once; v_call: TRBV6-6; j_call: TRBJ1-1; d_call: TRBD1; cdr3_nt: TGTGCCAGCAGCCAGGGACAGCCGAACACTGAAGCTTTCTTT; cdr3_aa: CASSQGQPNTEAFF
clone_size: .; v_call: TRBV6-6; j_call: TRBJ2-1; d_call: TRBD2; cdr3_nt: TGTGCCAGCAGTTCCCGGACTAGCGGGGCCTACAATGAGCAGTTCTTC; cdr3_aa: CASSSRTSGAYNEQFF
clone_size: .; v_call: TRBV6-6; j_call: TRBJ1-2; d_call: .; cdr3_nt: TGTGCCAGCAGTTACTCTGAGGGAATAGGGAATGGCTACACCTTC; cdr3_aa: CASSYSEGIGNGYTF
clone_size: few; v_call: TRBV4-3; j_call: TRBJ1-1; d_call: .; cdr3_nt: TGCGCCAGCAGCCAAGGGGGAGGAATTTTGGCTGAAGCTTTCTTT; cdr3_aa: CASSQGGGILAEAFF
clone_size: .; v_call: TRBV25-1; j_call: TRBJ1-1; d_call: .; cdr3_nt: TGTGCCAGCAGTGGAAGTAAGGGGATGAACACTGAAGCTTTCTTT; cdr3_aa: CASSGSKGMNTEAFF
clone_size: .; v_call: TRBV15; j_call: TRBJ2-3; d_call: TRBD1; cdr3_nt: TGTGCCACCAGCAGGGACAGGCCTACAGATACGCAGTATTTT; cdr3_aa: CATSRDRPTDTQYF
clone_size: few; v_call: TRBV6-5; j_call: TRBJ2-7; d_call: .; cdr3_nt: TGTGCCAGCAGTTATCTAGCAGGGGTGACCTACGAGCAGTACTTC; cdr3_aa: CASSYLAGVTYEQYF
clone_size: .; v_call: TRBV5-1; j_call: TRBJ1-2; d_call: TRBD1; cdr3_nt: TGCGCCAGCAGCTCCAGACAGGGGACTACTAACTATGGCTACACCTTC; cdr3_aa: CASSSRQGTTNYGYTF
clone_size: once; v_call: TRBV2; j_call: TRBJ2-2; d_call: .; cdr3_nt: TGTGCCAGCAGTGACAGGGCTATAGGGGAGCTGTTTTTT; cdr3_aa: CASSDRAIGELFF
clone_size: few; v_call: TRBV28; j_call: TRBJ1-2; d_call: TRBD1; cdr3_nt: TGTGCCAGCAGTTTGGGGGGGACAGGGGGCGTTTATGGCTACACCTTC; cdr3_aa: CASSLGGTGGVYGYTF
clone_size: .; v_call: TRBV29-1; j_call: TRBJ1-1; d_call: TRBD1; cdr3_nt: TGCAGCGTCGAACGACAGGGCGGGTACACTGAAGCTTTCTTT; cdr3_aa: CSVERQGGYTEAFF
clone_size: .; v_call: TRBV6-1; j_call: TRBJ1-2; d_call: .; cdr3_nt: TGTGCCAGCAGTGACTTCACTAGGGGCTACACCTTC; cdr3_aa: CASSDFTRGYTF
clone_size: .; v_call: TRBV7-8; j_call: TRBJ2-3; d_call: TRBD1; cdr3_nt: TGTGCCAGCAGCCCCGGGACAGGAAGCACAGATACGCAGTATTTT; cdr3_aa: CASSPGTGSTDTQYF
clone_size: .; v_call: TRBV27; j_call: TRBJ1-2; d_call: .; cdr3_nt: TGTGCCAGCAAGAACAGTTCGGGGACTAACTATGGCTACACCTTC; cdr3_aa: CASKNSSGTNYGYTF
clone_size: few; v_call: TRBV2; j_call: TRBJ1-6; d_call: .; cdr3_nt: TGTGCCAGCATGGCAGACTACTATTCACCCCTCCACTTT; cdr3_aa: CASMADYYSPLHF
clone_size: .; v_call: TRBV7-2; j_call: TRBJ1-5; d_call: .; cdr3_nt: TGTGCCAGCAGCCCAGGGAGGGCAGTAGCCAATCAGCCCCAGCATTTT; cdr3_aa: CASSPGRAVANQPQHF
clone_size: .; v_call: TRBV11-2; j_call: TRBJ1-2; d_call: .; cdr3_nt: TGTGCCAGCCGTAACGGCAGGGGTACAAACTATGGCTACACCTTC; cdr3_aa: CASRNGRGTNYGYTF
clone_size: .; v_call: TRBV9; j_call: TRBJ2-6; d_call: .; cdr3_nt: TGTGCCAGCAGCCCCCAAACAGGACCTGGGGCCAACGTCCTGACTTTC; cdr3_aa: CASSPQTGPGANVLTF
clone_size: .; v_call: TRBV5-1; j_call: TRBJ2-2; d_call: TRBD1; cdr3_nt: TGCGCCAGCAGCCGAGACAGGGGAAGGGCCGGGGAGCTGTTTTTT; cdr3_aa: CASSRDRGRAGELFF
clone_size: few; v_call: TRBV19; j_call: TRBJ1-5; d_call: .; cdr3_nt: TGTGCCAGCCAAATCCTTACAGGGAATCAGCCCCAGCATTTT; cdr3_aa: CASQILTGNQPQHF
clone_size: once; v_call: TRBV20-1; j_call: TRBJ1-5; d_call: .; cdr3_nt: TGCAGTGCAGAGGAGGATCAGCCCCAGCATTTT; cdr3_aa: CSAEEDQPQHF
clone_size: .; v_call: TRBV5-1; j_call: TRBJ2-3; d_call: TRBD2; cdr3_nt: TGCGCCAGCAGCTCACCCACACTAGCGGGGCGCACAGATACGCAGTATTTT; cdr3_aa: CASSSPTLAGRTDTQYF
clone_size: .; v_call: TRBV4-2; j_call: TRBJ2-3; d_call: TRBD2; cdr3_nt: TGTGCCAGCAGCCAAGAAGTTAGCGGGGGCCTATTTTCTAGCACAGATACGCAGTATTTT; cdr3_aa: CASSQEVSGGLFSSTDTQYF
clone_size: .; v_call: TRBV15; j_call: TRBJ2-3; d_call: .; cdr3_nt: TGTGCCACCCGGGACACCACAGATACGCAGTATTTT; cdr3_aa: CATRDTTDTQYF
clone_size: .; v_call: TRBV4-3; j_call: TRBJ2-7; d_call: TRBD2; cdr3_nt: TGCGCCAGCAGCCAAGGACTAGCCACCTACGAGCAGTACTTC; cdr3_aa: CASSQGLATYEQYF
clone_size: .; v_call: TRBV7-2; j_call: TRBJ2-4; d_call: TRBD2; cdr3_nt: TGTGCCAGCAGCTTCCAGGGACTAGCTTTAAAAAACATTCAGTACTTC; cdr3_aa: CASSFQGLALKNIQYF
clone_size: .; v_call: TRBV14; j_call: TRBJ2-6; d_call: TRBD1; cdr3_nt: TGTGCCAGCAGCCCTCGACAGGGGGCAGCGTCTGGGGCCAACGTCCTGACTTTC; cdr3_aa: CASSPRQGAASGANVLTF
clone_size: .; v_call: TRBV6-1; j_call: TRBJ1-4; d_call: .; cdr3_nt: TGTGCCAGCAGTGAAAGCGGCTACGGAGTCAGGGGATCTAATGAAAAACTGTTTTTT; cdr3_aa: CASSESGYGVRGSNEKLFF
clone_size: .; v_call: TRBV2; j_call: TRBJ1-5; d_call: .; cdr3_nt: TGTGCCAGCACCCCCCAGTGGACGGGAGGACAGCCCCAGCATTTT; cdr3_aa: CASTPQWTGGQPQHF
clone_size: .; v_call: TRBV27; j_call: TRBJ2-7; d_call: TRBD1; cdr3_nt: TGTGCCAGCAGTGTCGGGACAGGGGTCGCCGCCCTCTCCTACGAGCAGTACTTC; cdr3_aa: CASSVGTGVAALSYEQYF
clone_size: .; v_call: TRBV27; j_call: TRBJ2-5; d_call: .; cdr3_nt: TGTGCCAGCAGTCTCCGAGGAGGGGGCACCCCCCAAGAGACCCAGTACTTC; cdr3_aa: CASSLRGGGTPQETQYF
clone_size: once; v_call: TRBV11-2; j_call: TRBJ1-2; d_call: .; cdr3_nt: TGTGCCAGCAGCCGAGCTAACTATGGCTACACCTTC; cdr3_aa: CASSRANYGYTF
clone_size: .; v_call: TRBV28; j_call: TRBJ2-7; d_call: .; cdr3_nt: TGTGCCAGCAGCCTCCGATCCGAGCAGTACTTC; cdr3_aa: CASSLRSEQYF
clone_size: .; v_call: TRBV5-1; j_call: TRBJ2-1; d_call: .; cdr3_nt: TGCGCCAGCAGCTTGGATCAGGTGGGCACTGAGCAGTTCTTC; cdr3_aa: CASSLDQVGTEQFF
clone_size: .; v_call: TRBV19; j_call: TRBJ2-6; d_call: TRBD2; cdr3_nt: TGTGCCAGTAGTATTCCCGGGGAGGGGAGGACTGGGGCCAACGTCCTGACTTTC; cdr3_aa: CASSIPGEGRTGANVLTF
clone_size: few; v_call: TRBV11-2; j_call: TRBJ2-7; d_call: TRBD1; cdr3_nt: TGTGCCAGCAGCTTGGAGGCGGACAGGGTGTTCGAGCAGTACTTC; cdr3_aa: CASSLEADRVFEQYF
clone_size: .; v_call: TRBV6-1; j_call: TRBJ1-2; d_call: .; cdr3_nt: TGTGCCAGCAGCGACAGTACCTATGGCTACACCTTC; cdr3_aa: CASSDSTYGYTF
clone_size: .; v_call: TRBV15; j_call: TRBJ2-3; d_call: .; cdr3_nt: TGTGCCACCAGCGGCGGACAGAGCACAGATACGCAGTATTTT; cdr3_aa: CATSGGQSTDTQYF
clone_size: .; v_call: TRBV11-2; j_call: TRBJ1-3; d_call: .; cdr3_nt: TGTGCCAGCAGCTTAACCGGGGTCTCCAGCACCATATATTTT; cdr3_aa: CASSLTGVSSTIYF
clone_size: .; v_call: TRBV4-1; j_call: TRBJ2-1; d_call: .; cdr3_nt: TGCGCCAGCAGCCAAGAATTGGGGAGCTCCTACAATGAGCAGTTCTTC; cdr3_aa: CASSQELGSSYNEQFF
clone_size: .; v_call: TRBV7-6; j_call: TRBJ1-1; d_call: TRBD1; cdr3_nt: TGTGCCAGCAGCGAGCGACAGGGCCGGGTCACTGAAGCTTTCTTT; cdr3_aa: CASSERQGRVTEAFF
clone_size: .; v_call: TRBV6-5; j_call: TRBJ2-7; d_call: TRBD1; cdr3_nt: TGTGCCAGCAGTCGCCCAGGGGGTTACGAGCAGTACTTC; cdr3_aa: CASSRPGGYEQYF